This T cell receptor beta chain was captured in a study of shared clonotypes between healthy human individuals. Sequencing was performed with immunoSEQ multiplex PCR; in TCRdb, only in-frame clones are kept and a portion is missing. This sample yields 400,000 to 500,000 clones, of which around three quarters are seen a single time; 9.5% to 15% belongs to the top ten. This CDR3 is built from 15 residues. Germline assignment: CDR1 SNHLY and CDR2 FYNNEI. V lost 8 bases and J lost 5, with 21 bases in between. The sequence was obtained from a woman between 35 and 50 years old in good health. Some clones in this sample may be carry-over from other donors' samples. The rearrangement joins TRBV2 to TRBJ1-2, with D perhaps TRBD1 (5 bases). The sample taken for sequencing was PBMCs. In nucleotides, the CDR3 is TGTGCCAGCCGGGAGCGTGGGGCTATGACTTATGGCTACACCTTC. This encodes CASRERGAMTYGYTF.